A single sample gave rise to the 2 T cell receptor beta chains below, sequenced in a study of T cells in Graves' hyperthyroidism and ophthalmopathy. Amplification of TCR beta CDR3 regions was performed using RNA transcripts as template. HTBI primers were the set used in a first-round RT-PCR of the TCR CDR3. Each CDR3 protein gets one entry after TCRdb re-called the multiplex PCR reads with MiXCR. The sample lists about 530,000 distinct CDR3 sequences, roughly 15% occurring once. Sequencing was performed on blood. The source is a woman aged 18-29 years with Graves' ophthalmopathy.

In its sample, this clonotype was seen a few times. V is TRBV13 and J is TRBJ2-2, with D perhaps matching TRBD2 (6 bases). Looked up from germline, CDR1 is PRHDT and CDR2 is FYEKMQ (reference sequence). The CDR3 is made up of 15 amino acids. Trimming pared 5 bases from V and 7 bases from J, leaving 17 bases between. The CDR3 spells CASSRRAGSSGELFF. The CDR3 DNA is TGTGCCAGCAGCAGAAGGGCGGGGTCCAGCGGGGAGCTGTTTTTT.

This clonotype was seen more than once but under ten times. Written as DNA, the CDR3 is TGCAGTGCTAGAGAGGCCGGGGGAACCGGGGAGCTGTTTTTT. Encoded protein: CSAREAGGTGELFF. The chain recombines TRBV20-1 with TRBJ2-2; D may be TRBD2 (6 bases). From germline, CDR1 is DFQATT and CDR2 SNEGSKA (reference sequence). V gave up 0 bases and J gave up 5 bases, with 10 bases separating them. The CDR3 runs to 14 residues.